Each of the 2 T cell receptor beta chains below was sequenced from the same sample in a study of T cells expressing NK-cell markers. TCRdb reprocessed the 5' RACE reads and stores each CDR3 protein as one record, lacking DNA. This table holds 200,000 to 300,000 distinct CDR3 sequences. What was sequenced was blood T cells: a sorted CD56 or NKG2C T cell subset, CD4+ or CD8+ T cells, or bulk PBMC T cells (not recorded which). The receptors originated from a man younger than 35 in good health.

The J gene is TRBJ1-4, the V gene TRBV20-1; no DNA is available, so the TRBD1 call from TCRdb remains unchecked. In germline, CDR1 is DFQATT, CDR2 SNEGSKA (reference sequence). The CDR3 runs 15 residues. CDR3 loop: CSARKGGQPNEKLFF.

The chain combines TRBV2 with TRBJ2-1; TCRdb indicates TRBD2, and absent DNA this call remains unverified. This CDR3 region has 12 residues. Per the germline V gene, CDR1 is SNHLY and CDR2 is FYNNEI. The CDR3: CASIWLGGLQFF.